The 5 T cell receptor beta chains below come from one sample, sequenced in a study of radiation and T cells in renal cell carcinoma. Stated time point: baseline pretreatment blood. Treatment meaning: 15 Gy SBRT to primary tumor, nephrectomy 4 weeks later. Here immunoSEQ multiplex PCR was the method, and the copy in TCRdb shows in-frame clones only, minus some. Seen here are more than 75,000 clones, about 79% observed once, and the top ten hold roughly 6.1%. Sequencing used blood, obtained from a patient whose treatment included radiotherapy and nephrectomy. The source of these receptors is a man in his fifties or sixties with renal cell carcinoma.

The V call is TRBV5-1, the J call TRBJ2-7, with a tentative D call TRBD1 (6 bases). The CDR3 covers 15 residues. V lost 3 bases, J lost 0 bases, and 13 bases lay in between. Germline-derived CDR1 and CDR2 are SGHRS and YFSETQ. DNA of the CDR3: TGCGCCAGCAGCTCCCGACAGGCCACCTCCTACGAGCAGTACTTC. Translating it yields CASSSRQATSYEQYF.

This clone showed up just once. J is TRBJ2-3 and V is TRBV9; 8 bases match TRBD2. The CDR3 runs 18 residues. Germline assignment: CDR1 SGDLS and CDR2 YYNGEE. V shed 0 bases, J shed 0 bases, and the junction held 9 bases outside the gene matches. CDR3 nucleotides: TGTGCCAGCAGCGTAGCTCCCGCGACTAGCGCAAGCACAGATACGCAGTATTTT. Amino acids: CASSVAPATSASTDTQYF. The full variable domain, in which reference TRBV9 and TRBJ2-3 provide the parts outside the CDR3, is DSGVTQTPKHLITATGQRVTLRCSPRSGDLSVYWYQQSLDQGLQFLIQYYNGEERAKGNILERFSAQQFPDLHSELNLSSLELGDSALYFCASSVAPATSASTDTQYFGPGTRLTVL.

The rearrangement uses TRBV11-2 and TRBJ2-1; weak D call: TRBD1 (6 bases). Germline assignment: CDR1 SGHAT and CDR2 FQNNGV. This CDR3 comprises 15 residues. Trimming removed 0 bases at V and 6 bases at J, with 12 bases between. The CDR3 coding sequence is TGTGCCAGCAGCTTAGAAGGGGGTCGTCTCAATGAGCAGTTCTTC. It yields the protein CASSLEGGRLNEQFF.

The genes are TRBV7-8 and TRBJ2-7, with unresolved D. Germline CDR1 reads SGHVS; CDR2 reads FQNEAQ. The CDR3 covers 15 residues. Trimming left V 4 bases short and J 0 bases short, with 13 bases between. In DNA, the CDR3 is TGTGCCAGCAGCTCTATGGCCGTCTTCTCCTACGAGCAGTACTTC. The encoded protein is CASSSMAVFSYEQYF.

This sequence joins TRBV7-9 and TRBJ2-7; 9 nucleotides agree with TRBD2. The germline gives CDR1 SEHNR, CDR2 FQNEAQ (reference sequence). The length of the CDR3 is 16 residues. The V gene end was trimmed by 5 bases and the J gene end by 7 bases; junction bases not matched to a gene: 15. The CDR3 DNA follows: TGTGCCAGCAGCACAAGTTTAGCGGGAGTATTCGAGGAGCAGTACTTC. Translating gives CASSTSLAGVFEEQYF.